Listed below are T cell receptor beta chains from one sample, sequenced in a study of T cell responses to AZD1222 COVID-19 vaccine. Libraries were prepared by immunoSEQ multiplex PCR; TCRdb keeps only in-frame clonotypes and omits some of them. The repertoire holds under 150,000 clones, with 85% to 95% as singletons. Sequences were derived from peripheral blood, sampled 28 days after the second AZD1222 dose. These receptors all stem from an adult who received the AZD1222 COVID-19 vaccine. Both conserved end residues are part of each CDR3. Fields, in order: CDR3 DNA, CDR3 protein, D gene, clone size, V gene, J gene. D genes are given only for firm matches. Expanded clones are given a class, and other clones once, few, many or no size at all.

CDR3 DNA: TGTGCCAGCAGTTACTTTAGCGCCGGGACGGATACGCAGTATTTT; CDR3 protein: CASSYFSAGTDTQYF; D gene: .; clone size: .; V gene: TRBV6-5; J gene: TRBJ2-3
CDR3 DNA: TGTGCCACCAGCAGAGATCAAACCGTGAGAGCAGCTTTCTTT; CDR3 protein: CATSRDQTVRAAFF; D gene: .; clone size: few; V gene: TRBV15; J gene: TRBJ1-1
CDR3 DNA: TGTGCCAGCAGATCAACAGGGAAGGGGCAGTTCTTC; CDR3 protein: CASRSTGKGQFF; D gene: .; clone size: .; V gene: TRBV12-3/TRBV12-4; J gene: TRBJ2-1
CDR3 DNA: TGTGCCAGTAGTATTTCGGGGATCGGCTCTGGGGCCAACGTCCTGACTTTC; CDR3 protein: CASSISGIGSGANVLTF; D gene: .; clone size: .; V gene: TRBV19; J gene: TRBJ2-6
CDR3 DNA: TGTGCCAGCAGTCCCACGGACAGGGGGAACACTGAAGCTTTCTTT; CDR3 protein: CASSPTDRGNTEAFF; D gene: TRBD1; clone size: .; V gene: TRBV6-5; J gene: TRBJ1-1
CDR3 DNA: TGCAGCACCTGGACAGGGGAGAACACTGAAGCTTTCTTT; CDR3 protein: CSTWTGENTEAFF; D gene: TRBD1; clone size: .; V gene: TRBV29-1; J gene: TRBJ1-1
CDR3 DNA: TGTGCCAGTAGTATAGATGGGAATATGAACACTGAAGCTTTCTTT; CDR3 protein: CASSIDGNMNTEAFF; D gene: .; clone size: .; V gene: TRBV19; J gene: TRBJ1-1
CDR3 DNA: TGTGCCAGCAGACCCGGACAGGGCGGCTATGGCTACACCTTC; CDR3 protein: CASRPGQGGYGYTF; D gene: TRBD1; clone size: .; V gene: TRBV11-2; J gene: TRBJ1-2
CDR3 DNA: TGCGCCAGCAGCCAAGAACCTAGCTCAGATACGCAGTATTTT; CDR3 protein: CASSQEPSSDTQYF; D gene: .; clone size: once; V gene: TRBV4-3; J gene: TRBJ2-3
CDR3 DNA: TGTGCCAGCAGCCGGTCCTTCGGGGGCGCTGAAGCTTTCTTT; CDR3 protein: CASSRSFGGAEAFF; D gene: .; clone size: .; V gene: TRBV3-1/TRBV3-2; J gene: TRBJ1-1
CDR3 DNA: TGTGCCAGCAGCTTAGGCAGCATTTCCCACAATGAGCAGTTCTTC; CDR3 protein: CASSLGSISHNEQFF; D gene: .; clone size: few; V gene: TRBV7-2; J gene: TRBJ2-1
CDR3 DNA: TGTGCCAGCAGTTGGCCCCCAAGGAGGGAAAAACTGTTTTTT; CDR3 protein: CASSWPPRREKLFF; D gene: .; clone size: .; V gene: TRBV7-9; J gene: TRBJ1-4
CDR3 DNA: TGTGCCAGCAGTAAGACAGGGGGCCCTCAGCCCCAGCATTTT; CDR3 protein: CASSKTGGPQPQHF; D gene: TRBD1; clone size: .; V gene: TRBV28; J gene: TRBJ1-5
CDR3 DNA: TGTGCCAGTAGTATAATCTGGACAGATACGCAGTATTTT; CDR3 protein: CASSIIWTDTQYF; D gene: .; clone size: .; V gene: TRBV19; J gene: TRBJ2-3
CDR3 DNA: TGTGCCAGCAGAACAGGGGGAGAGCAGTACTTC; CDR3 protein: CASRTGGEQYF; D gene: TRBD1; clone size: .; V gene: TRBV7-8; J gene: TRBJ2-7
CDR3 DNA: TGTGCCAGCAGCGCAGTGATTGACAGGAGTGAAGCTTTCTTT; CDR3 protein: CASSAVIDRSEAFF; D gene: .; clone size: .; V gene: TRBV9; J gene: TRBJ1-1
CDR3 DNA: TGTGCCAGCACTCTAAACTATGGCTACACCTTC; CDR3 protein: CASTLNYGYTF; D gene: .; clone size: .; V gene: TRBV6-5; J gene: TRBJ1-2
CDR3 DNA: TGTGCCTGGAGTGCCTCTATCGGAAACACCATATATTTT; CDR3 protein: CAWSASIGNTIYF; D gene: .; clone size: .; V gene: TRBV30; J gene: TRBJ1-3
CDR3 DNA: TGTGCCAGCAGGTTACGGGGGGCCGGGGAGCTGTTTTTT; CDR3 protein: CASRLRGAGELFF; D gene: TRBD2; clone size: .; V gene: TRBV12-3/TRBV12-4; J gene: TRBJ2-2
CDR3 DNA: TGTGCCAGCAGTGATGCAGTGAATATCTATGGCTACACCTTC; CDR3 protein: CASSDAVNIYGYTF; D gene: .; clone size: .; V gene: TRBV25-1; J gene: TRBJ1-2
CDR3 DNA: TGCGCCAGCAGCCAAGATGCGAACAGGGGCTATGGCTACACCTTC; CDR3 protein: CASSQDANRGYGYTF; D gene: TRBD1; clone size: .; V gene: TRBV4-3; J gene: TRBJ1-2
CDR3 DNA: TGTGCCAGCAGCTTAGGGGGTCGGGGGGCCGCTGAAGCTTTCTTT; CDR3 protein: CASSLGGRGAAEAFF; D gene: .; clone size: .; V gene: TRBV7-2; J gene: TRBJ1-1
CDR3 DNA: TGTGCCACCAGTGATCGTGGACAGGGGCAAGAGACCCAGTACTTC; CDR3 protein: CATSDRGQGQETQYF; D gene: TRBD1; clone size: .; V gene: TRBV24-1; J gene: TRBJ2-5
CDR3 DNA: TGCAGCGTCAGGACAGGGGCTACGAACACTGAAGCTTTCTTT; CDR3 protein: CSVRTGATNTEAFF; D gene: TRBD1; clone size: .; V gene: TRBV29-1; J gene: TRBJ1-1
CDR3 DNA: TGTGCCATCAGCGGTCCAGGGGAAAACATTCAGTACTTC; CDR3 protein: CAISGPGENIQYF; D gene: .; clone size: .; V gene: TRBV10-3; J gene: TRBJ2-4
CDR3 DNA: TGTGCCAGCAGCGAGGTTACTTGGCAGTTCTTC; CDR3 protein: CASSEVTWQFF; D gene: .; clone size: .; V gene: TRBV7-9; J gene: TRBJ2-1
CDR3 DNA: TGTGCCAGCCGCCCAGGTAATGAAAAACTGTTTTTT; CDR3 protein: CASRPGNEKLFF; D gene: .; clone size: few; V gene: TRBV6-5; J gene: TRBJ1-4
CDR3 DNA: TGTGCCTGGAGTGTAGGTGGGGATACGCAGTATTTT; CDR3 protein: CAWSVGGDTQYF; D gene: .; clone size: .; V gene: TRBV30; J gene: TRBJ2-3
CDR3 DNA: TGTGCCAGCAGCCTTAGACAGGAGAATCAGCCCCAGCATTTT; CDR3 protein: CASSLRQENQPQHF; D gene: .; clone size: .; V gene: TRBV4-2; J gene: TRBJ1-5
CDR3 DNA: TGTGCCAGCAGCTGGGACTCTGGGGCCAACGTCCTGACTTTC; CDR3 protein: CASSWDSGANVLTF; D gene: .; clone size: .; V gene: TRBV11-2; J gene: TRBJ2-6
CDR3 DNA: TGTGCCAGCTCGGAACAGGCAACCACTAGCACAGATACGCAGTATTTT; CDR3 protein: CASSEQATTSTDTQYF; D gene: .; clone size: .; V gene: TRBV18; J gene: TRBJ2-3
CDR3 DNA: TGTGCCAGCAGTTCCGCCCGCCAGGGCAGTCAGCCCCAGCATTTT; CDR3 protein: CASSSARQGSQPQHF; D gene: .; clone size: .; V gene: TRBV27; J gene: TRBJ1-5
CDR3 DNA: TGTGCCAGCAGTGGGGGAAGACAGGTCCTCTATGGCTACACCTTC; CDR3 protein: CASSGGRQVLYGYTF; D gene: .; clone size: few; V gene: TRBV2; J gene: TRBJ1-2
CDR3 DNA: TGTGCCAGCAGCGAAGGACAGGGCTCCTATGGCTACACCTTC; CDR3 protein: CASSEGQGSYGYTF; D gene: TRBD1; clone size: .; V gene: TRBV6-4; J gene: TRBJ1-2
CDR3 DNA: TGTGCCAGCAGTTTAGGGGCACGTGGAAACACCATATATTTT; CDR3 protein: CASSLGARGNTIYF; D gene: .; clone size: .; V gene: TRBV2; J gene: TRBJ1-3
CDR3 DNA: TGCGCCAGCAGCTTGGTACAGGGGGCTGGTTTTGGCACTGAAGCTTTCTTT; CDR3 protein: CASSLVQGAGFGTEAFF; D gene: TRBD1; clone size: .; V gene: TRBV5-1; J gene: TRBJ1-1